The entry that follows covers one T cell receptor (beta chain) sequence. Some clones are missing from TCRdb's copy, which holds only in-frame ones; the method was immunoSEQ multiplex PCR. The data show roughly 40,000 clones, approximately 92% seen once. The sample is drawn from a study of T cell changes during pregnancy in multiple sclerosis. Trimming pared 1 base from V and 0 bases from J, leaving 8 bases between. Germline V gene data show CDR1 as SGDLS and CDR2 as YYNGEE. The CDR3 runs 15 residues. J is TRBJ1-5 and V is TRBV9, with D perhaps TRBD1 (6 bases). The material sequenced was CD4+ T cells from peripheral blood mononuclear cells, taken after pregnancy. This sequence originates from a female donor in good health, enrolled as a control in a pregnancy study. CDR3 region: CASSVSGDSNQPQHF. For the CDR3, the DNA is TGTGCCAGCAGCGTATCAGGGGATAGCAATCAGCCCCAGCATTTT.